A single sample gave rise to the 10 T cell receptor beta chains below, sequenced in a study of blood T cells in healthy people across ages. Combining a sample-barcoded 5' primer with a J-beta primer mix, a second PCR ran for roughly 7 to 11 cycles. TCRdb ran MiXCR on the 5' RACE reads and lists one entry per CDR3 protein. The table lists roughly 1,100,000 distinct CDR3 sequences, about 23% of them singletons. The data were also submitted as part of a second study, on T cells of mothers and their children.

The specimen was blood. Receptor source: a girl aged 2 to 9 in good health.

The rearrangement uses TRBV6-1 and TRBJ2-1; a possible D gene is TRBD1 (6 bases). CDR3 length equals 13 residues. V shed 5 bases and J shed 3 bases, with 8 bases lying between them. The germline V gene encodes CDR1 MNHNS and CDR2 SASEGT. For the CDR3, the DNA is TGTGCCAGCAGTATGGACAGCTACAATGAGCAGTTCTTC. It encodes CASSMDSYNEQFF.

The chain recombines TRBV20-1 with TRBJ1-5; D not certain. Germline CDR1 and CDR2: DFQATT and SNEGSKA (reference sequence). This CDR3 comprises 15 residues. V was pared by 1 base and J by 1 base, with 11 bases between. This CDR3 reads CSARGVGMSNQPQHF. CDR3 DNA sequence: TGCAGTGCTAGAGGAGTCGGGATGAGCAATCAGCCCCAGCATTTT.

The V gene is TRBV5-1, the J gene TRBJ2-4; 8 bases align to TRBD2. This CDR3 is 14 amino acids long. J was trimmed by 6 bases and V by 4 bases; bases with no gene match: 6. Germline-derived CDR1 and CDR2 are SGHRS and YFSETQ. CDR3 DNA sequence: TGCGCCAGCAGCCCTGGACTAGCTCTAAACATTCAGTACTTC. The encoded protein is CASSPGLALNIQYF.

This clonotype was seen only a few times. The chain links TRBV7-6 to TRBJ2-2; no reliable D call. Germline V gives CDR1 SGHVS, CDR2 FNYEAQ. This CDR3 has 15 residues. Between the trimmed V and J ends, which lost 0 bases and 6 bases, there was a span of 11 bases. The chain's CDR3 is CASSLALALAGELFF. The CDR3 bases are TGTGCCAGCAGCTTAGCACTGGCCCTGGCCGGGGAGCTGTTTTTT. Full variable domain (rest looked up from reference TRBV7-6 and TRBJ2-2): GAGVSQSPRYKVTKRGQDVALRCDPISGHVSLYWYRQALGQGPEFLTYFNYEAQQDKSGLPNDRFSAERPEGSISTLTIQRTEQRDSAMYRCASSLALALAGELFFGEGSRLTVL.

This chain connects TRBV11-2 to TRBJ1-2, with TRBD1 identical over 7 bases. Losses at the gene ends were 4 bases for V and 6 bases for J; bases not matched to a gene: 11. The CDR3 loop spans 15 amino acids. Germline CDR1 SGHAT, CDR2 FQNNGV. The CDR3 DNA reads TGTGCCAGCAGCTCCTATTTCGGGACAGATCATGGCTACACCTTC. Translation gives CASSSYFGTDHGYTF.

This clonotype came up a few times. This chain links TRBV20-1 with TRBJ2-7; 9 bases align to TRBD2. The junction had 9 bases not matched to a gene; V was cut back by 3 bases and J by 3 bases. The length of the CDR3 is 15 residues. Germline CDR1 and CDR2: DFQATT and SNEGSKA (reference sequence). In nucleotides, the CDR3 is TGCAGTGCTAGTCTCGCGGGAGGGCGGGACTACGAGCAGTACTTC. Its protein is CSASLAGGRDYEQYF.

The sample holds a few counts of this clonotype. J is TRBJ1-5 and V is TRBV28; D perhaps matches TRBD1 (6 bases). The CDR3 is made up of 18 amino acids. CDR1 MDHEN and CDR2 SYDVKM come from the germline V gene. Trimming left V 5 bases short and J 2 bases short, with 22 bases between. The CDR3 sequence: CASSLRAGAVVGNQPQHF. DNA of the CDR3: TGTGCCAGCAGTCTTAGGGCGGGGGCGGTAGTTGGCAATCAGCCCCAGCATTTT. Supplemented by reference TRBV28 and TRBJ1-5, the full variable domain reads DVKVTQSSRYLVKRTGEKVFLECVQDMDHENMFWYRQDPGLGLRLIYFSYDVKMKEKGDIPEGYSVSREKKERFSLILESASTNQTSMYLCASSLRAGAVVGNQPQHFGDGTRLSIL.

This chain connects TRBV7-9 to TRBJ2-5; a weak D match, TRBD1 (5 bases). Germline values: CDR1 SEHNR, CDR2 FQNEAQ (reference sequence). Trimming removed 5 bases from V and 0 bases from J, with 13 bases in between. The CDR3 contains 15 residues. DNA of the CDR3: TGTGCCAGCAGCCTCCCTGGGGCTGACCAAGAGACCCAGTACTTC. Its translation: CASSLPGADQETQYF.

The chain employs TRBV7-2 and TRBJ2-7; D assignment may be TRBD1 or TRBD2 (5 bases each). The J call may be wrong; the DNA end is better matched by TRBJ2-1. The CDR3 loop spans 14 amino acids. Germline values: CDR1 SGHTA, CDR2 FQGNSA. DNA of the CDR3: TGTGCCAGCAGCTTAGTATCCGGGGCCGGTGAGCAGTTCTTC. This sequence encodes CASSLVSGAGEQFF.

This chain links TRBV7-2 with TRBJ2-7; D gene ambiguous. The germline V gene has CDR1 SGHTA and CDR2 FQGNSA. The CDR3 length is 14 residues. The V end lost 1 base, the J end lost 6 bases, and 13 bases lay between the germline ends. The CDR3 is CASSLGRVSVEQYF. DNA for the CDR3: TGTGCCAGCAGCTTAGGTAGGGTAAGCGTCGAGCAGTACTTC.